The 17 T cell receptor beta chains presented below share a single source sample, sequenced in a study of T cell changes during pregnancy in multiple sclerosis. Profiling relied on immunoSEQ multiplex PCR, and the TCRdb table lists in-frame clones only, not all of them. The sample shows 35,000 to 40,000 clones, around nine tenths of them seen only once. The sequenced sample was CD8+ T cells from peripheral blood mononuclear cells, obtained in the third trimester of pregnancy. Receptor source: a female donor with multiple sclerosis, enrolled in a pregnancy study.

The chain is built from TRBV11-3 and TRBJ1-3, with TRBD1 matching over 7 bases. The length of the CDR3 is 19 residues. Per germline, CDR1 SGHNT and CDR2 YENEEA. Unmatched junction bases numbered 23, after V lost 5 bases and J lost 7 bases. CDR3 in amino acids: CASSTRGLGLGSGSNTIYF. In DNA, the CDR3 is TGTGCCAGCAGCACGAGGGGGCTCGGCCTAGGATCCGGGTCGAACACCATATATTTT.

The V and J genes are TRBV10-1 and TRBJ2-2, with D unresolved. The V gene's germline CDR1 is WNHNN and CDR2 SYGVQD (reference sequence). V was clipped by 0 bases and J by 4 bases, with 6 bases between them. The CDR3 totals 14 residues. In nucleotides, the CDR3 is TGCGCCAGCAGTGAGTCGTTCGGCACCGGGGAGCTGTTTTTT. It specifies CASSESFGTGELFF.

The chain is built from TRBV30 and TRBJ1-4, with D possibly TRBD1 on 6 matching bases. V lost 1 base and J lost 3, with 18 bases in between. Germline CDR1 reads GTSNPN; CDR2 reads SVGIG (reference sequence). The CDR3 length is 17 residues. The CDR3, as DNA: TGTGCCTGGAGTGACCCAAACACAGGGAACTCTAATGAAAAACTGTTTTTT. It yields the protein CAWSDPNTGNSNEKLFF.

The count of this clone is one. The chain carries TRBV9 and TRBJ2-1; the D is unclear. Trimming took 2 bases from V and 5 from J, leaving 14 bases between them. CDR1 and CDR2 (germline): SGDLS, YYNGEE. The CDR3 is made up of 15 amino acids. CDR3 sequence reads: CASSVHYFGHNEQFF. CDR3 nucleotides: TGTGCCAGCAGCGTCCACTACTTCGGCCACAATGAGCAGTTCTTC.

The rearrangement links TRBV7-9 to TRBJ1-1; D is unresolved. CDR3 length: 15 residues. The ends were cut back, 5 bases at V and 5 bases at J, with 18 bases in the middle. Germline CDR1 SEHNR, CDR2 FQNEAQ (reference sequence). The CDR3 loop reads CASSESPGSKTEAFF. The CDR3 bases are TGTGCCAGCAGCGAATCACCGGGATCTAAGACTGAAGCTTTCTTT.

The chain is built from TRBV5-6 and TRBJ1-2, with D tentatively TRBD1 (6 bases). This CDR3 is built from 18 residues. In germline, CDR1 is SGHDT, CDR2 YYEEEE. V was clipped by 0 bases and J by 3 bases, with 21 bases between them. The chain's CDR3 is CASSLAGAGVNGYYGYTF. CDR3 DNA sequence: TGTGCCAGCAGCTTGGCCGGGGCAGGGGTAAATGGGTACTATGGCTACACCTTC.

The chain employs TRBV13 and TRBJ2-6, with D perhaps TRBD1 (6 bases). The CDR3 consists of 18 residues. The germline V gene encodes CDR1 PRHDT and CDR2 FYEKMQ (reference sequence). Trimming removed 2 bases at V and 0 bases at J, with 14 bases between. CDR3 amino acids: CASSLQGPYGSGANVLTF. The CDR3 DNA follows: TGTGCCAGCAGCTTACAGGGGCCCTACGGCTCTGGGGCCAACGTCCTGACTTTC.

This chain connects TRBV9 to TRBJ1-2; perhaps TRBD1 as D (5 bases). V gave up 0 bases and J gave up 3 bases, with 9 bases separating them. The CDR3 consists of 14 residues. Germline-derived CDR1 and CDR2 are SGDLS and YYNGEE. The CDR3 protein is CASSVVAGDYGYTF. CDR3 nucleotide sequence: TGTGCCAGCAGCGTAGTCGCGGGGGACTATGGCTACACCTTC.

This clone was seen only once. CDR3 amino acids: CASSRRGGHSYEQYF. The CDR3, as DNA: TGTGCCAGCAGCCGACGCGGGGGGCACTCCTACGAGCAGTACTTC. The gene calls are TRBV28 and TRBJ2-7; TRBD2 matches at 8 bases. CDR3 length equals 15 residues. V was pared by 6 bases and J by 0 bases, with 7 bases of the junction left unmatched. In germline, CDR1 is MDHEN, CDR2 SYDVKM.

This chain connects TRBV18 to TRBJ1-2; D perhaps matches TRBD1 (6 bases). Per the germline V gene, CDR1 is KGHSH and CDR2 is LQKENI. V was clipped by 6 bases and J by 2 bases, with 19 bases between them. The CDR3 has 16 amino acids. The CDR3 DNA is TGTGCCAGCTCTCTGACTCCACGGGACATCAACTATGGCTACACCTTC. This encodes CASSLTPRDINYGYTF.

V gene TRBV2 combines with J gene TRBJ2-2, with D perhaps TRBD2 (6 bases). The CDR3 loop spans 15 amino acids. The V end lost 6 bases, the J end lost 10 bases, and 21 bases lay between the germline ends. Germline CDR1 SNHLY, CDR2 FYNNEI. The CDR3 sequence is CASSAPGLAFEELFF. The CDR3 DNA reads as TGTGCCAGCAGCGCTCCGGGACTCGCGTTTGAGGAGCTGTTTTTT.

In its sample, this clone was seen once. This sequence joins TRBV5-3 and TRBJ2-1, with TRBD2 matching 15 bases. TRBV5-3 is an open reading frame, and its role is uncertain. J gave up 4 bases and V 4 bases, and 0 bases lay outside the gene matches. The CDR3 extends over 15 amino acids. CDR3 protein: CARSGLAGGYNEQFF. CDR3 coding DNA: TGTGCCAGAAGCGGACTAGCGGGGGGGTACAATGAGCAGTTCTTC.

The chain combines TRBV5-4 with TRBJ2-7, with a weak D call TRBD2 (7 bases). CDR1 is SGHNT, CDR2 YYREEE, per germline (reference sequence). Between the trimmed V and J ends, which lost 1 base and 3 bases, there was a span of 11 bases. CDR3 size: 14 residues. CDR3 nucleotide sequence: TGTGCCAGCAGCTTGAAAGGGGGGGACTACGAGCAGTACTTC. Residues: CASSLKGGDYEQYF.

The chain is built from TRBV5-1 and TRBJ2-3; the match to TRBD2 covers 8 bases. The germline V gene has CDR1 SGHRS and CDR2 YFSETQ. CDR3 size: 17 residues. The ends lost 0 bases at V and 2 bases at J; junction bases unmatched: 8. CDR3 sequence: CASSLAEVAGSTDTQYF. CDR3 in DNA: TGCGCCAGCAGCTTGGCCGAGGTAGCGGGGTCCACAGATACGCAGTATTTT.

The chain couples TRBV7-3 to TRBJ1-6; no reliable D call. This CDR3 has 16 amino acids. V shed 0 bases and J shed 9 bases, with 15 bases lying between them. Germline CDR1 SGHTA, CDR2 FQGTGA. CDR3 nucleotides: TGTGCCAGCAGCTTAACGTCGCCAGGTTTGGGTTCACCCCTCCACTTT. Residues: CASSLTSPGLGSPLHF.

The CDR3 region is CASSLLLAGNNEQFF. The CDR3, as DNA: TGTGCCAGCAGTTTATTACTAGCGGGGAACAATGAGCAGTTCTTC. V gene TRBV28 combines with J gene TRBJ2-1, with 10 bases fitting TRBD2. The CDR3 covers 15 residues. Germline CDR1 and CDR2: MDHEN and SYDVKM. V trimming: 1 base; J trimming: 5 bases; junction bases outside the gene matches: 2.

The chain links TRBV4-1 to TRBJ2-7; D possibly corresponds to TRBD2 (7 bases). V lost 4 bases and J 7 bases, leaving 14 bases between the germline ends. Germline CDR1 reads MGHRA; CDR2 reads YSYEKL. This CDR3 is 13 amino acids long. DNA of the CDR3: TGCGCCAGCAGCCCTAGGGGGGGCTGGGAGCAGTACTTC. Amino acids: CASSPRGGWEQYF.